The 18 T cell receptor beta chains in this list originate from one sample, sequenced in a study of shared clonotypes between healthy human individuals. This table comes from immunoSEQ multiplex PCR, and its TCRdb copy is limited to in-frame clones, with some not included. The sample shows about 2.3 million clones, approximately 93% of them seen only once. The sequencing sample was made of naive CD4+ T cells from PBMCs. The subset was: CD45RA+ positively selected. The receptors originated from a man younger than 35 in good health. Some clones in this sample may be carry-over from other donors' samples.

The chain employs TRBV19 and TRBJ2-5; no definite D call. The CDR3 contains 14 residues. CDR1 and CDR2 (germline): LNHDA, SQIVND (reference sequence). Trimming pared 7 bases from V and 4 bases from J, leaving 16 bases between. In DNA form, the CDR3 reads TGTGCCAGTAAAGAGCGAACCTACAGAGAGACCCAGTACTTC. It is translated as CASKERTYRETQYF.

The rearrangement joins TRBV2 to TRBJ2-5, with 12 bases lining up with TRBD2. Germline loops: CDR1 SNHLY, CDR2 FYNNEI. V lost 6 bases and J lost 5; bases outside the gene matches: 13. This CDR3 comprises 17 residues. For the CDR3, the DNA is TGTGCCAGCAGCGAATCTACTAGCGGGAGGCCGGGGGAGACCCAGTACTTC. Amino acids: CASSESTSGRPGETQYF.

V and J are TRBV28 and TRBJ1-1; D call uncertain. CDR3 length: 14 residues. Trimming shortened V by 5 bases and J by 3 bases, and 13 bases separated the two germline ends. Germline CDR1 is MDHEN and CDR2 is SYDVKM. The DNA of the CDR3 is TGTGCCAGCAGTCCAGGAGGTTCATACACTGAAGCTTTCTTT. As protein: CASSPGGSYTEAFF.

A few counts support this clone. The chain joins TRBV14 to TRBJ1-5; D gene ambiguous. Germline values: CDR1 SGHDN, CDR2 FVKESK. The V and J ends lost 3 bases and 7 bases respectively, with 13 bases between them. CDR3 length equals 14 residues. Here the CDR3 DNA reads TGTGCCAGCAGCCAGACGGGGTTACGGCAGCCCCAGCATTTT. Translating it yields CASSQTGLRQPQHF.

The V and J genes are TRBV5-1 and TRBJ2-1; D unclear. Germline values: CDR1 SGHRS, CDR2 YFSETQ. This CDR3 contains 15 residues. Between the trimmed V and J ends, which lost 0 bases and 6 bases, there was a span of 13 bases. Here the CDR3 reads CASSLEVAVFNEQFF. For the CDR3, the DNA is TGCGCCAGCAGCTTGGAAGTCGCAGTTTTCAATGAGCAGTTCTTC.

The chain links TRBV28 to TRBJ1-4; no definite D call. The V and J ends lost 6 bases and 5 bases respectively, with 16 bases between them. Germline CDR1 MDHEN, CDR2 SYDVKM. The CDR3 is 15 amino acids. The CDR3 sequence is CASSSPLVSNEKLFF. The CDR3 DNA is TGTGCCAGCAGCTCCCCCCTGGTTAGCAATGAAAAACTGTTTTTT.

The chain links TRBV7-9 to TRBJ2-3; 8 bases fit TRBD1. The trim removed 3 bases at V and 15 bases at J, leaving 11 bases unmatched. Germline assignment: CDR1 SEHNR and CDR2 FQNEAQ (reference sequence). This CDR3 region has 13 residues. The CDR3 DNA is TGTGCCAGCAGCTTGAAATCCGGGACAGGATCTTATTTT. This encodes CASSLKSGTGSYF.

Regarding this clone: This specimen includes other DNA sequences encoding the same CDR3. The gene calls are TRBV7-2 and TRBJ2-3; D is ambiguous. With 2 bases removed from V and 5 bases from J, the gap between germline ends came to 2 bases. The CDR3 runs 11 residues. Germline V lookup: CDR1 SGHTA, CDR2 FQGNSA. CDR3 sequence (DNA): TGTGCCAGCAGCTTAAGAGATACGCAGTATTTT. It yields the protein CASSLRDTQYF.

The CDR3 coding sequence is TGTGCCAGCAGTTTCCGAAACACAGATACGCAGTATTTT. Residues: CASSFRNTDTQYF. V usage is TRBV28 and J usage is TRBJ2-3; D call uncertain. CDR3 length: 13 amino acids. Germline V lookup: CDR1 MDHEN, CDR2 SYDVKM. The V end was cut by 3 bases, the J end by 2 bases, with 6 bases between.

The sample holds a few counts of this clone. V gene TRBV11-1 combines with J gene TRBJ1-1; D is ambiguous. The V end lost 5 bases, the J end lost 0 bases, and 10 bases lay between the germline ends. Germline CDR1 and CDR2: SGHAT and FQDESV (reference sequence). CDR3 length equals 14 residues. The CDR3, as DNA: TGTGCCAGCAGCCCGCAGGTTATGAACACTGAAGCTTTCTTT. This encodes CASSPQVMNTEAFF.

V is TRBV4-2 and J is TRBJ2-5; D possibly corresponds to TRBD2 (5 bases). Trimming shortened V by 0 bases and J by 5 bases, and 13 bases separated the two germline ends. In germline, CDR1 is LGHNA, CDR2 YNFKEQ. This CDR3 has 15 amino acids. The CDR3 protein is CASSQEHRGAETQYF. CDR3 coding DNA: TGTGCCAGCAGCCAAGAGCATCGGGGTGCGGAGACCCAGTACTTC.

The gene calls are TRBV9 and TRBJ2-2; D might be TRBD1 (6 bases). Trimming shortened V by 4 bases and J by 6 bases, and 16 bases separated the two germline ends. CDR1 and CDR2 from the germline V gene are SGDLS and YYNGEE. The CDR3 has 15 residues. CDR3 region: CASSPRTVSAGELFF. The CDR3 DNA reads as TGTGCCAGCAGCCCCCGGACAGTTTCGGCCGGGGAGCTGTTTTTT.

The CDR3 DNA is TGTGCCAGCAGCCGGGGGACAGGGTCTGTAGAGCAGCCCCAGCATTTT. It yields the protein CASSRGTGSVEQPQHF. The V call is TRBV27, the J call TRBJ1-5; 9 nucleotides align to TRBD1. Germline V CDR1 and CDR2: MNHEY, SMNVEV (reference sequence). The CDR3 length is 16 residues. The V gene end was trimmed by 6 bases and the J gene end by 7 bases; junction bases not matched to a gene: 13.

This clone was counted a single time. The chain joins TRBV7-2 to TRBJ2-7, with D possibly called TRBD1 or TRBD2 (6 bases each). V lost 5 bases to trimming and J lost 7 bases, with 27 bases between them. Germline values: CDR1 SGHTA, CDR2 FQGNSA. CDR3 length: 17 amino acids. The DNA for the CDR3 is TGTGCCAGCAGCCCCCACTCAGCGGACAGATATGGGGGGGAGCAGTACTTC. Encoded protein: CASSPHSADRYGGEQYF.

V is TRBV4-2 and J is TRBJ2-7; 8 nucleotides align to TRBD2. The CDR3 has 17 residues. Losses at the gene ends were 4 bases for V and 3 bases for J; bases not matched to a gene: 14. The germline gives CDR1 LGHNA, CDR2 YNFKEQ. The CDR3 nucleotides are TGTGCCAGCAGCCCGGGCTTGACAGCGGGAGCTATCTACGAGCAGTACTTC. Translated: CASSPGLTAGAIYEQYF.

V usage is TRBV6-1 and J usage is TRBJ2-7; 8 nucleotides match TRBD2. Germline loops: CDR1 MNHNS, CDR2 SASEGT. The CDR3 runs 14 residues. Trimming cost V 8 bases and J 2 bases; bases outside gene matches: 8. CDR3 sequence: CASRTSPRTYEQYF. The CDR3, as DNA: TGTGCCAGCCGGACTAGCCCAAGAACCTACGAGCAGTACTTC.

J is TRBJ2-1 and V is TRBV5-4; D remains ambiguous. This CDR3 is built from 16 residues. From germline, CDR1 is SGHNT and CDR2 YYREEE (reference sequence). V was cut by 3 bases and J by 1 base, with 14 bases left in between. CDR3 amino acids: CASSSQVGISYNEQFF. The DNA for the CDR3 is TGTGCCAGCAGCTCCCAGGTGGGCATTTCCTACAATGAGCAGTTCTTC.

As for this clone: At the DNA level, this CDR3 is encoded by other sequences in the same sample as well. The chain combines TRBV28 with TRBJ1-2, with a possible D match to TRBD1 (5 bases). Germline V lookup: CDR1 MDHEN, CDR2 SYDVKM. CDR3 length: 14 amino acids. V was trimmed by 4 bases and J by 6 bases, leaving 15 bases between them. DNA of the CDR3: TGTGCCAGCAGTTCACCAGGGAGGAGCGATGGCTACACCTTC. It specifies CASSSPGRSDGYTF.